Each of the 2 T cell receptor beta chains below was sequenced from the same sample in a study of shared clonotypes between healthy human individuals. TCRdb keeps only in-frame clones here, not all; method: immunoSEQ multiplex PCR. Of under 200,000 clones listed, 90% to 95% are singletons. Input material: naive CD4+ T cells sorted from blood. Noted subset: CD45RA+ positively selected. Receptor source: a woman in her twenties or thirties in good health.

The chain carries TRBV21-1 and TRBJ2-5; the D call in the table, TRBD1, was not verified against the DNA. TRBV21-1 is a pseudogene segment. CDR3 length: 15 residues. CDR3 protein: CASSITDRGQETQYF. The CDR3 nucleotides are TGTGCCAGCAGCATCACTGACAGAGGACAAGAGACCCAGTACTTC.

This sequence joins TRBV4-1 and TRBJ1-2; no clear D. V was pared by 3 bases and J by 5 bases, with 10 bases between. Germline V gene data show CDR1 as MGHRA and CDR2 as YSYEKL. The CDR3 sequence is 13 residues long. The CDR3 nucleotides are TGCGCCAGCAGCCACGGTGCGGGATATGGCTACACCTTC. Protein product: CASSHGAGYGYTF.